This TCR beta chain was documented in a study of human T cells and chemical hapten exposure (dated by TCRdb to the early 2020s). For context, the study as a whole: For sensitization, 2% DPC in acetone was applied to a roughly 2 cm by roughly 2 cm area of upper inner arm skin. Patients additionally received weekly therapeutic DPC doses to the scalp throughout the roughly 24-week study period. Patch testing was performed on the upper back with Finn chambers containing 0.01% DPC, and the patch tests were scored after 6 days according to International Contact Dermatitis Research Group standards. The mostly female patient cohort included alopecia areata with under or over 50% scalp involvement, alopecia totalis and alopecia universalis. Libraries were pooled for sequencing, and per-sample TCR yields varied mainly because of small differences in library volumes within the pool. This study followed changes in the peripheral blood TCR repertoire in vivo during primary and secondary sensitization of alopecia patients to the hapten diphenylcyclopropenone (DPC). Patient blood was sampled pre-sensitization (week 0) and at 2, 6 and about 24 weeks after DPC sensitization. For TCR sequencing, blood came from over 25 alopecia patients at anywhere from one to four time points (pre-sensitization, 2, 6 and 24 weeks). Each blood RNA sample was used to sequence both TCR alpha and TCR beta chains. Study-wide conclusions, independent of this receptor: Significantly more large CDR3 similarity clusters were formed by expanded TCRs than by pre-sensitization or healthy control sets, consistent with antigen-driven responses. Because every patient had alopecia, a presumed autoimmune disease, the patients' immune response might differ from that of healthy individuals. DPC sensitization did not change how many TCRs were above 1 in 1000 frequency, and no evidence was found of alterations in global repertoire structure. The number of PT1 expanded TCRs positively correlated with patch test score, significant at thresholds 8, 16 and 32 but not 4. Repeated subsampling changed both the strength of the expansion versus patch-test correlation and the threshold at which the correlation became significant.

In regard to this clonotype: Its binding antigen is unknown. The record has no base qualities; no much larger clone is one base away.

What the time point label conveys for this sample: pre-sensitization, week 0. According to the study, the label for this sample's treatment or condition signals: therapeutic diphenylcyclopropenone sensitization with weekly scalp DPC. Unfractionated whole blood was collected in Tempus Blood RNA tubes, and total RNA was extracted from that blood. At each patch-test visit, blood was drawn before the patch test was applied. Patients were considered eligible if aged 18 to 70, diagnosed with alopecia and deemed suitable for DPC therapy, and patients were excluded if pregnant. The library was built by means of RACE. These reads were obtained on a NextSeq 500. Library preparation attached unique molecular identifiers to individual cDNA molecules for quantitative, reproducible TCR counting. As for the original processing: The median number of TCRs per sample was 95,638, ranging from 23,224 to 690,600. V, J and CDR3 annotation of the TCR reads was carried out using the Decombinator software suite. Every sample was subsampled to the same number of TCRs (28,000) for the PS versus PT1 abundance plots. TCRs were defined as expanded if absent before sensitization and observed at least eight times at the 2-week time point. In TCRdb, the public reads were trimmed at Q25 with fastp and aligned with MiXCR, with productive beta chains retained. Here each entry gathers all rows of one CDR3 protein and keeps the most common genes and DNA. The V and J calls were determined by TCRdb, not by the authors. Present in this sample are fewer than 45,000 distinct CDR3 sequences, roughly 12% of which were seen just once. The top ten clonotypes cover 1.5% to 2% of the sample.

Measured from the cysteine to the phenylalanine, the CDR3 is 14 residues long. Only CDR3 DNA remains: 42 bases, in frame from the first base. The germline V gene encodes CDR1 MDHEN and CDR2 SYDVKM. Relative to germline, V is 5 bases shorter and J is 8 bases shorter, with 16 bases between their ends. The sequence derives from a woman between 35 and 50 years old with alopecia areata. Some clones in this sample may be carry-over from other donors' samples. This specimen consisted of whole blood, obtained in connection with sensitization to the hapten diphenylcyclopropenone (DPC). The V gene is TRBV28 and the J gene is TRBJ2-1, and possibly TRBD1, on 6 matching bases. The DNA is as follows: TGTGCCAGCAGTGGCCAGGGTGGGGGCGATGAGCAGTTCTTC. Its coded protein is CASSGQGGGDEQFF.